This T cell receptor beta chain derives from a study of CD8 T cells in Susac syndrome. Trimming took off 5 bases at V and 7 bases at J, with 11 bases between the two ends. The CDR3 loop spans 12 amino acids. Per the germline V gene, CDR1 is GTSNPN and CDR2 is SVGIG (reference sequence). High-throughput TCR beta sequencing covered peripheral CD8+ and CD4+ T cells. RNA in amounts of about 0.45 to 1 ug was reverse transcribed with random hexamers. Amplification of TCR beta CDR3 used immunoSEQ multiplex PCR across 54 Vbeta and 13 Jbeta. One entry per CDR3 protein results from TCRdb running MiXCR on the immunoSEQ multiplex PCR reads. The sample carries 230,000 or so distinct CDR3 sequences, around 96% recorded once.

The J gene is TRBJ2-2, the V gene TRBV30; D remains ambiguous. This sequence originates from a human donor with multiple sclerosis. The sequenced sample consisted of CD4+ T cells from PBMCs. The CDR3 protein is CAWSMAFGELFF. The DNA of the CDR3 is TGTGCCTGGTCCATGGCTTTCGGGGAGCTGTTTTTT.